These 26 T cell receptor beta chains came from one sample sequenced in a study of T cell repertoires in cytomegalovirus infection. TCRdb re-derived calls from the reads in MiXCR, one entry per CDR3 protein. The sample contains some 390,000 distinct CDR3 sequences, 15% to 20% of which appear only once. The sample comprised PBMCs. These receptors came from a human donor in good health (CMV status not recorded). Some clones in this sample may be carry-over from other donors' samples.

This clonotype appeared a few times. The rearrangement links TRBV6-2 or TRBV6-3 to TRBJ2-3, with D uncertain. CDR1 and CDR2 (germline): MNHEY, SVGEGT. The CDR3 has 13 residues. Trimming took off 6 bases at V and 1 base at J, with 8 bases between the two ends. This CDR3 is CASRPVGTDTQYF. CDR3 bases: TGTGCCAGCAGACCCGTGGGCACAGATACGCAGTATTTT.

The rearrangement uses TRBV19 and TRBJ2-4; TRBD1 matches 8 bases. Looked up from germline, CDR1 is LNHDA and CDR2 is SQIVND (reference sequence). Losses at the gene ends were 4 bases for V and 7 bases for J; bases not matched to a gene: 12. CDR3 length equals 16 residues. The CDR3 region has the DNA TGTGCCAGTAGTAACCCCCAGGGGGCTTCTGGGAACATTCAGTACTTC. This codes for CASSNPQGASGNIQYF.

The rearrangement uses TRBV27 and TRBJ2-4; 8 nucleotides agree with TRBD1. The CDR3 loop spans 14 amino acids. Looked up from germline, CDR1 is MNHEY and CDR2 is SMNVEV (reference sequence). The V and J ends lost 2 bases and 7 bases, in that order; junction bases with no gene match: 4. For the CDR3, the DNA is TGTGCCAGCAGTTTACGACAGGGGCGGAACATTCAGTACTTC. Protein: CASSLRQGRNIQYF.

The sample holds a few counts of this clonotype. This chain joins TRBV7-2 and TRBJ1-5; D unclear. Trimming removed 3 bases at V and 4 bases at J, with 7 bases between. CDR1 and CDR2 (germline): SGHTA, FQGNSA. CDR3 length: 13 residues. This chain's CDR3 is CASSFTVNQPQHF. The DNA of the CDR3 is TGTGCCAGCAGCTTTACGGTGAATCAGCCCCAGCATTTT.

This clonotype was recorded a few times. V gene TRBV19 combines with J gene TRBJ1-1, with 7 bases aligning to TRBD1. Looked up from germline, CDR1 is LNHDA and CDR2 is SQIVND (reference sequence). There are 14 residues in the CDR3. After removal of 10 bases from V and 3 bases from J, the junction contained 11 bases not matched to a gene. CDR3 bases: TGTGCCACCGATAATGCAGGGGGTTACACTGAAGCTTTCTTT. It yields the protein CATDNAGGYTEAFF.

This clonotype has just a few counts. The chain combines TRBV15 with TRBJ2-1; 13 bases line up with TRBD2. The V gene end was trimmed by 0 bases and the J gene end by 9 bases; junction bases not matched to a gene: 11. Germline V CDR1 and CDR2: LNHNV, YYDKDF (reference sequence). The CDR3 runs to 18 residues. CDR3 loop: CATSRDLILAGGPSEQFF. In nucleotides, the CDR3 is TGTGCCACCAGCAGAGACTTAATACTAGCGGGGGGGCCTAGTGAGCAGTTCTTC.

There are a few counts of this clonotype. CDR3 bases: TGCAGTGCTACCCCGTCGGACAGCGTGTCCGGGAATCAGCCCCAGCATTTT. It is translated as CSATPSDSVSGNQPQHF. This rearrangement joins TRBV20-1 to TRBJ1-5; possible D gene TRBD1, 6 bases. Trimming stripped 4 bases from V and 4 bases from J, with 23 bases between. The CDR3 is made up of 17 amino acids. CDR1 is DFQATT, CDR2 SNEGSKA, per germline (reference sequence).

The rearrangement links TRBV5-5 to TRBJ2-1, with D perhaps TRBD1 (5 bases). The ends were cut back, 1 base at V and 10 bases at J, with 15 bases in the middle. Germline CDR1 reads SGHKS; CDR2 reads YYEKEE (reference sequence). CDR3 length: 14 amino acids. CDR3 DNA sequence: TGTGCCAGCAGCTTGTCCCCTGGGGCAGGGGAGCAGTTCTTC. Amino acids: CASSLSPGAGEQFF.

In its sample, this clonotype was seen many times. The rearrangement uses TRBV6-2 or TRBV6-3 and TRBJ2-3, with TRBD2 identical over 16 bases. J lost 3 bases, V lost 0 bases, and 3 bases had no gene match. Germline CDR1 and CDR2: MNHEY and SVGEGT. The CDR3 runs to 18 residues. This chain's CDR3 is CASSYSGTSGGVTDTQYF. CDR3 coding DNA: TGTGCCAGCAGTTACTCCGGGACTAGCGGGGGGGTGACAGATACGCAGTATTTT.

This clonotype was seen only a few times. This chain connects TRBV5-6 to TRBJ1-2; D perhaps matches TRBD1 (5 bases). CDR1 and CDR2 from the germline V gene are SGHDT and YYEEEE. Trimming took 1 base from V and 8 from J, leaving 15 bases between them. The CDR3 totals 14 residues. CDR3 amino acids: CASSLNGAIRGYTF. The DNA of the CDR3 is TGTGCCAGCAGCTTGAATGGGGCCATAAGGGGCTACACCTTC.

This clonotype was seen many times. The chain joins TRBV20-1 to TRBJ2-2; 7 nucleotides line up with TRBD1. Trimming cost V 2 bases and J 4 bases; bases outside gene matches: 7. This CDR3 has 15 residues. Germline V gene data show CDR1 as DFQATT and CDR2 as SNEGSKA (reference sequence). CDR3 loop: CSARRGRKGTGELFF. In DNA form, the CDR3 reads TGCAGTGCTAGAAGGGGGCGGAAAGGCACCGGGGAGCTGTTTTTT.

This clonotype was observed a few times. The chain recombines TRBV10-1 with TRBJ2-1, with a possible D match to TRBD1 (6 bases). The V end lost 10 bases, the J end lost 0 bases, and 22 bases lay between the germline ends. The CDR3 sequence is 17 residues long. Germline V gives CDR1 WNHNN, CDR2 SYGVQD (reference sequence). CDR3 residues: CAIIGQGPNFSYNEQFF. In DNA form, the CDR3 reads TGCGCCATCATAGGGCAGGGGCCCAATTTCTCCTACAATGAGCAGTTCTTC.

The genes are TRBV16 and TRBJ2-1, with a possible D match to TRBD1 (5 bases). Trimming cost V 1 base and J 9 bases, with 13 bases left between them. Germline lookup yields CDR1 KGHSY and CDR2 FQNENV. CDR3 length: 14 residues. CDR3 nucleotide sequence: TGTGCCAGCAGCCAATTGGGCAGGGCAGTTGAGCAGTTCTTC. Translated: CASSQLGRAVEQFF.

This clonotype has a count of ten or more. DNA for the CDR3: TGTGCCAGCTCACGGACCCAGGGTTTTGGTCATAGCAATCAGCCCCAGCATTTT. It encodes CASSRTQGFGHSNQPQHF. The chain combines TRBV12-3 or TRBV12-4 with TRBJ1-5, with D possibly being TRBD1 (5 bases). The ends were cut back, 8 bases at V and 0 bases at J, with 23 bases in the middle. CDR3 size: 18 residues.

The rearrangement links TRBV20-1 to TRBJ2-1, with 9 positions matching TRBD2. V was pared by 5 bases and J by 4 bases, with 24 bases of the junction left unmatched. The CDR3 is made up of 20 amino acids. The germline V gene encodes CDR1 DFQATT and CDR2 SNEGSKA (reference sequence). Written as DNA, the CDR3 is TGCAGTGCTCCACTTGACGCTAGCGGGATCGGTAGGTCAAGGTACAATGAGCAGTTCTTC. This translates into CSAPLDASGIGRSRYNEQFF.

The V and J genes are TRBV5-7 and TRBJ2-4; D may correspond to TRBD1 or TRBD2 (6 bases each). TRBV5-7 is an open reading frame, and its role is uncertain. The V end lost 0 bases, the J end lost 7 bases, and 17 bases lay between the germline ends. The CDR3 consists of 16 residues. CDR3 bases: TGTGCCAGCAGCTTGGCCGGGGGCGATCTTCCCAACATTCAGTACTTC. It translates to CASSLAGGDLPNIQYF.

The J gene is TRBJ1-2, the V gene TRBV28; a weak D match, TRBD1 (6 bases). CDR1 MDHEN and CDR2 SYDVKM come from the germline V gene. Trimming pared 3 bases from V and 6 bases from J, leaving 17 bases between. The CDR3 contains 15 residues. CDR3 amino acids: CASSFVRGFNDGYTF. The CDR3 DNA follows: TGTGCCAGCAGTTTCGTCAGGGGTTTTAATGATGGCTACACCTTC.

This clonotype was counted at least ten times. The gene calls are TRBV12-3 or TRBV12-4 and TRBJ2-3, with 8 bases identical to TRBD2. The CDR3 extends over 14 amino acids. The junction had 4 bases not matched to a gene; V was cut back by 3 bases and J by 5 bases. CDR3 region: CASSFGGARDTQYF. In DNA form, the CDR3 reads TGTGCCAGCAGTTTCGGGGGGGCGAGAGATACGCAGTATTTT.

The chain carries TRBV10-3 and TRBJ2-1; D not certain. Germline V CDR1 and CDR2: ENHRY, SYGVKD. Trimming shortened V by 0 bases and J by 4 bases, and 10 bases separated the two germline ends. The CDR3 length is 15 residues. The CDR3 DNA follows: TGTGCCATCAGTGAGTCGCCTGGCCTTTACAATGAGCAGTTCTTC. This translates into CAISESPGLYNEQFF.

The table lists this clonotype with many counts. This chain links TRBV7-8 with TRBJ2-3; TRBD2 aligns across 8 bases. The germline gives CDR1 SGHVS, CDR2 FQNEAQ. J was trimmed by 3 bases and V by 7 bases; bases with no gene match: 9. The CDR3 is made up of 15 amino acids. CDR3 nucleotide sequence: TGTGCCAGCATCCAGACTAGCGATGGAACAGATACGCAGTATTTT. It specifies CASIQTSDGTDTQYF. Complete variable domain (other parts from reference TRBV7-8 and TRBJ2-3): GAGVSQSPRYKVAKRGQDVALRCDPISGHVSLFWYQQALGQGPEFLTYFQNEAQLDKSGLPSDRFFAERPEGSVSTLKIQRTQQEDSAVYLCASIQTSDGTDTQYFGPGTRLTVL.

This clonotype was seen repeatedly, ten times or more. The rearrangement uses TRBV7-2 and TRBJ1-1; 8 bases map to TRBD1. This CDR3 has 12 residues. V trimming: 7 bases; J trimming: 11 bases; junction bases outside the gene matches: 9. CDR1 is SGHTA and CDR2 is FQGNSA in the germline V gene. The CDR3 reads CASTGTGGLAFF. The CDR3 DNA is TGTGCCAGCACCGGGACAGGCGGTTTGGCTTTCTTT.

This clonotype was observed at least ten times. The chain carries TRBV7-2 and TRBJ2-3, with 9 bases that match TRBD1. Looked up from germline, CDR1 is SGHTA and CDR2 is FQGNSA. The CDR3 is made up of 14 amino acids. V trimming: 5 bases; J trimming: 6 bases; junction bases outside the gene matches: 6. The CDR3 region has the DNA TGTGCCAGCAGCCCCGGACAGGGGAGGGATACGCAGTATTTT. It translates to CASSPGQGRDTQYF.

This clonotype has just a few counts. As DNA, the CDR3 is TGTGCCAGCAGTTCCGTGGGCACAGATACGCAGTATTTT. Translated: CASSSVGTDTQYF. The chain is built from TRBV6-5 and TRBJ2-3; D not certain. With 4 bases removed from V and 1 base from J, the gap between germline ends came to 6 bases. Germline CDR1 and CDR2: MNHEY and SVGAGI. The CDR3 is 13 amino acids.

This chain joins TRBV20-1 and TRBJ2-1, with D perhaps matching TRBD2 (6 bases). The CDR3 is 13 residues long. Germline V gene lookup returns CDR1 DFQATT and CDR2 SNEGSKA (reference sequence). Trimming took off 6 bases at V and 7 bases at J, with 16 bases between the two ends. The CDR3 reads CSAARDGGNEQFF. As DNA, the CDR3 is TGCAGTGCAGCTAGGGACGGAGGGAATGAGCAGTTCTTC.

The rearrangement uses TRBV28 and TRBJ2-7, with 10 bases aligning to TRBD1. Germline trimming cut 1 base from V and 4 bases from J; bases unmatched to any gene: 4. The CDR3 loop spans 15 amino acids. Germline CDR1 MDHEN, CDR2 SYDVKM. CDR3 sequence: CASSLSGQGVYEQYF. As DNA, the CDR3 is TGTGCCAGCAGTTTATCCGGACAGGGGGTATACGAGCAGTACTTC.

This clonotype was observed a few times. The chain couples TRBV6-1 to TRBJ2-5; D possibly uses TRBD1 or TRBD2 (5 bases each). This CDR3 comprises 13 residues. The germline CDR1 and CDR2 sequences are MNHNS and SASEGT. Trimming pared 6 bases from V and 9 bases from J, leaving 17 bases between. Here the CDR3 DNA reads TGTGCCAGCAGCCCTGGGACCCTAAGCGCCCAGTACTTC. Encoded protein: CASSPGTLSAQYF.